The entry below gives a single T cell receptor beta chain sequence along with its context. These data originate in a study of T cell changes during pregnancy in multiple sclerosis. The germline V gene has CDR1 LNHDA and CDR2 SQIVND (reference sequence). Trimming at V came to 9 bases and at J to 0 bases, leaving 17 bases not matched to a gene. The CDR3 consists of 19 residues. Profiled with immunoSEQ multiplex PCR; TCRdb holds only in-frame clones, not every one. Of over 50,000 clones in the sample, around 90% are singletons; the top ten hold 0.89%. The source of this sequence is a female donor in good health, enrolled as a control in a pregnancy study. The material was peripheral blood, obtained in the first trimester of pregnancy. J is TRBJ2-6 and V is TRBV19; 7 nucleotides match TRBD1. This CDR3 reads CASEMDTRDSLSGANVLTF. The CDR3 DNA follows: TGTGCCAGCGAAATGGATACCCGGGACAGTCTCTCTGGGGCCAACGTCCTGACTTTC.